A few counts support the clone carrying this T cell receptor (beta chain). Antigen: not known. Germline CDR1 and CDR2: MDHEN and SYDVKM. This CDR3 spans 16 amino acids. After removal of 6 bases from V and 6 bases from J, the junction contained 10 bases not matched to a gene. TCRdb called the multiplex PCR reads again in MiXCR, with one record for every CDR3 protein. The sample contains around 110,000 distinct CDR3 sequences, under 40% of which appear only once. The record originates from a study of breast tumors, draining lymph nodes, adjacent tissues. Whole-study results and caveats: Luminal-like breast cancer showed significantly higher tumor–nontumor repertoire similarity than basal-like. Data fit most tumor T cells coming from lymph node, expanding in tumor.

Axillary draining lymph nodes of breast cancer patients supplied the node samples. Sequenced: axillary lymph node tissue. The chain combines TRBV28 with TRBJ1-5; the match to TRBD1 covers 11 bases. This clonotype originated in a female donor with breast cancer. Some clones in this sample may be carry-over from other donors' samples. The CDR3 region has the DNA TGTGCCAGCAGGCCCTCCGGGACAGGGGGGGGTCAGCCCCAGCATTTT. Translated, it gives CASRPSGTGGGQPQHF. Looking up the rest from reference TRBV28 and TRBJ1-5 gives the full variable domain: DVKVTQSSRYLVKRTGEKVFLECVQDMDHENMFWYRQDPGLGLRLIYFSYDVKMKEKGDIPEGYSVSREKKERFSLILESASTNQTSMYLCASRPSGTGGGQPQHFGDGTRLSIL.